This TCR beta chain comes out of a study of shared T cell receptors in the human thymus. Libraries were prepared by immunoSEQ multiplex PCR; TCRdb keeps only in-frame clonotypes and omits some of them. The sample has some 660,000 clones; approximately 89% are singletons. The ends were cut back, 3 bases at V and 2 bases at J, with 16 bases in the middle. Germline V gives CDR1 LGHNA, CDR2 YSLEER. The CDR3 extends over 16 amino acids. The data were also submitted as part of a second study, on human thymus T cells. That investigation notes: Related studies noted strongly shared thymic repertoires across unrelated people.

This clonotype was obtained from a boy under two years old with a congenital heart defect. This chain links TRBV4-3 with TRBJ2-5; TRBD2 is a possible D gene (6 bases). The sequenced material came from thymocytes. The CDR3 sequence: CASSQEGLGPQETQYF. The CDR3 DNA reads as TGCGCCAGCAGCCAGGAGGGACTCGGCCCACAAGAGACCCAGTACTTC.